This T cell receptor beta chain was identified in a study of T cells in Graves' hyperthyroidism and ophthalmopathy. Study details: Before any treatment, at initial diagnosis, peripheral blood was collected. General study findings and limits: Using 13 V-J features, a model discriminated ophthalmopathy from stable hyperthyroidism.

RNA transcripts were the template for amplifying TCR beta CDR3 regions. During a first-round RT-PCR of the TCR CDR3, the HTBI primer set was used. One entry per CDR3 protein results from TCRdb running MiXCR on the multiplex PCR reads. The data show hundreds of thousands of distinct CDR3 sequences, with around 14% seen just once and around 9.2% held by the top ten. With respect to this clonotype: Antigen unknown.

The diagnoses drew upon clinical symptoms, serum thyroxine and TRAb, thyroid ultrasound and orbital computed tomography. V shed 1 base and J shed 4 bases, with 6 bases lying between them. Germline loops: CDR1 SGHDT, CDR2 YYEEEE. The CDR3 sequence is 12 residues long. This TCR came from a woman aged 18-29 years with Graves' hyperthyroidism. The chain recombines TRBV5-6 with TRBJ2-7; D not resolved. The source material was blood. CDR3 DNA sequence: TGTGCCAGCAGCTTGCTTTTTTACGAGCAGTACTTC. The encoded protein is CASSLLFYEQYF.